This T cell receptor beta chain originates from a study of regulatory T cells in long-lasting Graves disease. Germline trimming cut 6 bases from V and 7 bases from J; bases unmatched to any gene: 10. The CDR3 totals 14 residues. Germline V CDR1 and CDR2: ENHRY, SYGVKD. This clonotype has ten or more counts. Time point reported: newly diagnosed GD, antithyroid drugs for less than 3 months. Making the TCR library involved RNA that had been extracted from PBMCs. Assembly of TCR beta libraries relied on iRepertoire HTBI primers together with Arm-PCR of CDR3 regions. From the multiplex PCR reads, TCRdb called clonotypes with MiXCR, one entry per CDR3 protein. The table shows 200,000 to 300,000 distinct CDR3 sequences, with around 21% occurring only once.

The receptor was derived from a female donor with Graves disease. The chain employs TRBV10-3 and TRBJ2-5; 8 nucleotides line up with TRBD1. Sequencing used peripheral blood mononuclear cells (PBMCs), obtained at new diagnosis, from a patient treated with antithyroid drugs. CDR3: CAISPGRGQGTQYF. The CDR3 nucleotides are TGTGCCATCAGCCCCGGCAGGGGGCAGGGGACCCAGTACTTC.